This is a list of T cell receptor beta chains from one sample in a study of OX40 agonist ivuxolimab in advanced cancers. Here immunoSEQ multiplex PCR was the method, and the copy in TCRdb shows in-frame clones only, minus some. The data show more than 70,000 clones, roughly four fifths seen once. The sequencing here drew on CD4+ or CD8+ T cells sorted from blood, taken in a trial of the OX40 agonist ivuxolimab. Receptors were obtained from an adult with an advanced solid tumor such as melanoma, head and neck, liver or kidney cancer. CDR3s leave out the opening cysteine and the closing phenylalanine or tryptophan.

TRBJ2-2,TRBV10-3,AISGTGTPGELF
TRBJ2-2,TRBV7-2,ASSPPRGLGGQRELF
TRBJ1-3,TRBV5-4,ASSDRTSGNTIY
TRBJ1-1,TRBV5-1,ASSLVVNTEAF
TRBJ1-5,TRBV5-5,ASSLAGGNQPQH
TRBJ2-3,TRBV6-5,ASSYSGAEPQY
TRBJ2-3,TRBV5-1,ASSSSGLTDTQY
TRBJ2-3,TRBV7-2,ASSPTGGPDTQY
TRBJ2-3,TRBV15,ATSRDQWKSDTQY
TRBJ2-2,TRBV2,ASSPGTWTGELF
TRBJ1-5,TRBV4-2,ASSQGDGDQPQH
TRBJ1-6,TRBV4-1,ASSQDGQVGSPLH
TRBJ1-1,TRBV28,ASSLGVTGSREAF
TRBJ1-5,TRBV2,ASTPSTPDQPQH
TRBJ1-5,TRBV10-1,ARDGNSNQPQH
TRBJ2-3,TRBV5-1,ASSLATGIDTQY
TRBJ1-1,TRBV7-9,ASSRTVDTEAF
TRBJ1-1,TRBV5-1,ASSLIRGTEAF
TRBJ1-5,TRBV6-1,ASSELGSWGQPQH
TRBJ1-4,TRBV5-1,ASRRAGSANEKLF
TRBJ2-7,TRBV11-1,ASSLNYRDYEQY
TRBJ1-3,TRBV6-1,ASIHRDGNTIY
TRBJ1-5,TRBV27,ASSLRPGHNQPQH
TRBJ1-6,TRBV18,ASSPKSWGSPLH
TRBJ1-2,TRBV28,ASRNSNYGYT
TRBJ1-1,TRBV9,ASSPTYDMNTEAF
TRBJ2-3,TRBV6-1,ASSAPITGSDTQY
TRBJ1-5,TRBV6-1,ASRAVGQLNQPQH
TRBJ1-1,TRBV29-1,SPLEAGGANTEAF
TRBJ2-5,TRBV12-5,ASGAGTGGRETQY
TRBJ2-7,TRBV28,ASSFGVGEQY
TRBJ2-3,TRBV9,ASSVAGTDTQY
TRBJ2-3,TRBV7-9,ASSLPNTDTQY
TRBJ2-7,TRBV7-9,ASSLGTGYQLSYEQY
TRBJ2-1,TRBV15,ATSRDLAGEF
TRBJ2-3,TRBV6-6,ASRLGPGQDTQY
TRBJ1-2,TRBV19,ASKVRTGPLRGYT
TRBJ2-5,TRBV21-1,ASSLPSRPAQETQY
TRBJ2-3,TRBV5-1,ASSLIAGGHLDTQY
TRBJ1-2,TRBV28,ASRPWSNYGYT
TRBJ1-4,TRBV9,ASSAGQGNEKLF
TRBJ2-2,TRBV5-1,ASSSGGWTGELF
TRBJ2-3,TRBV2,ASRAGTSADTQY
TRBJ2-5,TRBV2,ASSEQSGDETQY
TRBJ1-2,TRBV16,ASSQRRPGQGGFGYT
TRBJ2-1,TRBV2,ASKGLAGYNEQF
TRBJ2-5,TRBV28,ASSFRRLAGRVGTQY
TRBJ1-5,TRBV4-2,ASSQGRLGTGSNQPQH
TRBJ1-2,TRBV29-1,SVGDRGSNYGYT
TRBJ2-7,TRBV6-1,ASIFSVAEYEQY
TRBJ2-7,TRBV7-8,ASSRQGRPLHEQY
TRBJ2-3,TRBV28,ASSFQGSTDTQY
TRBJ1-3,TRBV4-1,ASSQDPGQSGNTIY
TRBJ2-7,TRBV6-1,ASFSGLGDEQY
TRBJ1-1,TRBV7-7,ASSVGVGSTEAF
TRBJ2-2,TRBV5-4,ASSPLLASGELF